These 16 T cell receptor beta chains originate from one sample sequenced in a study of CD8+CD57+ T cells in acquired aplastic anemia. Profiling that covered TCR beta VDJ and CDR3 relied on genomic DNA as its template. TCRdb analysed the reads with MiXCR anew, one entry per CDR3 protein. The sample gives about 220,000 distinct CDR3 sequences, almost 35% of which show up once; around 1.1% is in the top ten. The sequenced sample was sorted CD4+, CD8+, or CD8+CD57+ T cells (not recorded which) from PBMCs. Receptor source: a human donor in good health, serving as a control.

This chain connects TRBV25-1 to TRBJ1-2, with D maybe TRBD1 (5 bases). The CDR3 length is 14 residues. Germline values: CDR1 MGHDK, CDR2 SYGVNS. Trimming removed 6 bases at V and 5 bases at J, with 16 bases between. The CDR3 DNA is TGTGCCAGCAGCTTAGGGGCCCTGGGGTATGGCTACACCTTC. Protein: CASSLGALGYGYTF.

The sample holds a few counts of this clonotype. The chain uses TRBV6-1 and TRBJ2-7, with 7 bases lining up with TRBD1. The CDR3 consists of 16 residues. The ends lost 5 bases at V and 2 bases at J; junction bases unmatched: 12. Germline values: CDR1 MNHNS, CDR2 SASEGT. The CDR3 region is CASSRSEGALTYEQYF. CDR3 nucleotides: TGTGCCAGCAGTAGAAGTGAGGGGGCGCTTACCTACGAGCAGTACTTC.

This clonotype was observed at least ten times. V gene TRBV20-1 combines with J gene TRBJ2-5; TRBD2 agrees at 9 bases. CDR3 length equals 15 residues. V was pared by 1 base and J by 2 bases, with 5 bases of the junction left unmatched. The germline gives CDR1 DFQATT, CDR2 SNEGSKA (reference sequence). The CDR3 sequence: CSARAASGEQETQYF. The CDR3 DNA sequence: TGCAGTGCTAGAGCTGCTAGCGGGGAACAAGAGACCCAGTACTTC.

The rearrangement uses TRBV7-9 and TRBJ1-2, with TRBD1 as a possible D gene (5 bases). Germline V gene lookup returns CDR1 SEHNR and CDR2 FQNEAQ (reference sequence). The V end was cut by 0 bases, the J end by 10 bases, with 12 bases between. The CDR3 has 13 amino acids. CDR3 bases: TGTGCCAGCAGCTTAGCTCGTCAGGGAGACTACACCTTC. Its protein is CASSLARQGDYTF.

This chain connects TRBV20-1 to TRBJ2-1; TRBD2 agrees at 10 bases. The CDR3 contains 15 residues. V shed 4 bases, J shed 9 bases, and the junction held 12 bases outside the gene matches. CDR1 DFQATT and CDR2 SNEGSKA come from the germline V gene (reference sequence). This chain's CDR3 is CSATAAGLAFAEQFF. The CDR3, as DNA: TGCAGTGCTACCGCGGCGGGACTAGCGTTCGCTGAGCAGTTCTTC.

The chain has TRBV11-2 and TRBJ1-2; 7 nucleotides match TRBD1. Per germline, CDR1 SGHAT and CDR2 FQNNGV. V lost 2 bases to trimming and J lost 5 bases; unmatched junction nucleotides: 14. The CDR3 has 17 amino acids. CDR3 protein: CASSLSPSLGQIYGYTF. The CDR3 nucleotides read TGTGCCAGCAGCTTATCCCCCTCCTTGGGACAGATTTATGGCTACACCTTC.

This chain joins TRBV5-4 and TRBJ2-3; unclear D gene. The CDR3 loop spans 14 amino acids. CDR1 is SGHNT, CDR2 YYREEE, per germline (reference sequence). Trimming took 5 bases from V and 1 from J, leaving 11 bases between them. The CDR3 spells CASSRSWGTDTQYF. DNA of the CDR3: TGTGCCAGCAGTCGAAGCTGGGGCACAGATACGCAGTATTTT.

The V gene is TRBV12-3 or TRBV12-4, the J gene TRBJ1-3, with D perhaps TRBD1 (5 bases). The ends were cut back, 6 bases at V and 4 bases at J, with 13 bases in the middle. The CDR3 spans 14 residues. In DNA form, the CDR3 reads TGTGCCAGCAGAACCGGGACGGCCGGAAACACCATATATTTT. This gives the protein CASRTGTAGNTIYF.

This clonotype was recorded at least ten times. V and J are TRBV19 and TRBJ1-5; D unresolved. This CDR3 has 13 residues. Germline V gives CDR1 LNHDA, CDR2 SQIVND (reference sequence). The V and J ends lost 5 bases and 1 base respectively, with 6 bases between them. The CDR3 protein is CASSSQSNQPQHF. For the CDR3, the DNA is TGTGCCAGTAGTTCCCAGAGCAATCAGCCCCAGCATTTT.

Concerning this clonotype itself: A junction end diverges from the germline sequence, so it may reflect a read error. The V and J genes are TRBV24-1 and TRBJ2-3, with D maybe TRBD2 (6 bases). The CDR3 consists of 18 residues. Germline V CDR1 and CDR2: KGHDR, SFDVKD. The DNA for the CDR3 is TGTGCCAGCAGTGATTCTGTGTTTTTTACGGCTAGCGCAGATACGCAGTATTTT. Translation gives CASSDSVFFTASADTQYF.

On this clonotype itself: Possible read error: a much larger clone is one base away. The CDR3 nucleotides read TGCAGTACTAGAGATCGGGGCGGGGGGGCCTTCGATGAGCAGTTCTTC. This encodes CSTRDRGGGAFDEQFF. This sequence joins TRBV20-1 and TRBJ2-1, with 9 bases aligning to TRBD2. There are 16 residues in the CDR3. Germline lookup yields CDR1 DFQATT and CDR2 SNEGSKA (reference sequence).

Only a few counts were recorded for this clonotype. The chain links TRBV19 to TRBJ1-3; tentatively, D is TRBD1 (5 bases). Trimming took off 6 bases at V and 4 bases at J, with 19 bases between the two ends. Germline CDR1 is LNHDA and CDR2 is SQIVND (reference sequence). The CDR3 is made up of 16 amino acids. The CDR3 DNA is TGTGCCAGTAGGGCCCCGAGGGGCCGATCGGGAAACACCATATATTTT. This encodes CASRAPRGRSGNTIYF.

This rearrangement joins TRBV15 to TRBJ2-7; TRBD1 agrees at 10 bases. The junction had 4 bases not matched to a gene; V was cut back by 3 bases and J by 2 bases. Germline lookup yields CDR1 LNHNV and CDR2 YYDKDF (reference sequence). The CDR3 sequence is 15 residues long. The CDR3 sequence: CATSSFGTGAYEQYF. The CDR3 nucleotides read TGTGCCACCAGCAGCTTCGGGACAGGGGCCTACGAGCAGTACTTC.

A few counts support this clonotype. V gene TRBV11-2 combines with J gene TRBJ1-3, with D possibly being TRBD1 (5 bases). The CDR3 runs to 16 residues. Germline CDR1 is SGHAT and CDR2 is FQNNGV. V dropped 2 bases and J dropped 2 bases, with 13 bases sitting between them. The CDR3 nucleotides are TGTGCCAGCAGCTTATCCCCGGGACGCCCTGGAAACACCATATATTTT. Protein: CASSLSPGRPGNTIYF.

The gene calls are TRBV25-1 and TRBJ2-5; the match to TRBD2 covers 10 bases. V lost 3 bases, J lost 4 bases, and 5 bases stayed unmatched. The CDR3 totals 15 residues. Looked up from germline, CDR1 is MGHDK and CDR2 is SYGVNS. The CDR3 loop is CASSDLAGVRETQYF. The CDR3, as DNA: TGTGCCAGCAGTGACCTAGCGGGAGTGAGAGAGACCCAGTACTTC.

This clonotype appeared many times. The chain links TRBV4-1 to TRBJ1-2; 7 bases are a match to TRBD1. The CDR3 spans 16 residues. V lost 6 bases to trimming and J lost 6 bases; unmatched junction nucleotides: 16. Germline CDR1 MGHRA, CDR2 YSYEKL. DNA of the CDR3: TGCGCCAGCAGACTAGGGGGCGGGGGCGGGCAGGATGGCTACACCTTC. It encodes CASRLGGGGGQDGYTF.